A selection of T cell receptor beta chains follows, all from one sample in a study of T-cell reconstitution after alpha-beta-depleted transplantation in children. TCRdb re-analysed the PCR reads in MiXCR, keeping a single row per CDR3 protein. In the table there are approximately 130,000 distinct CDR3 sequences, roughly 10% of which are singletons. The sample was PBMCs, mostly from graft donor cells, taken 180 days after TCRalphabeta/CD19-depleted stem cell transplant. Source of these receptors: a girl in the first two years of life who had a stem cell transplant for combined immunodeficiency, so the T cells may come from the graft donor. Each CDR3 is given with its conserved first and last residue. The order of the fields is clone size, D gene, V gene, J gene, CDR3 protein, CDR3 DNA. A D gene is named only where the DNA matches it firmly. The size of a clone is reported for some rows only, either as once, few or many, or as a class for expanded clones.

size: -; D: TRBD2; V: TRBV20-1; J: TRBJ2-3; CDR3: CSADPAGGSTDTQYF; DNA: TGCAGTGCTGATCCAGCGGGAGGGTCGACAGATACGCAGTATTTT
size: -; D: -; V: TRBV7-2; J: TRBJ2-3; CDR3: CASSLALYLGLEDTQYF; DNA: TGTGCCAGCAGCTTAGCGCTCTATCTGGGTCTAGAAGATACGCAGTATTTT
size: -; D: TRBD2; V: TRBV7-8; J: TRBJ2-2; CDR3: CASSLGPSGSRELFF; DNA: TGTGCCAGCAGTCTGGGACCTAGCGGGAGCCGGGAGCTGTTTTTT
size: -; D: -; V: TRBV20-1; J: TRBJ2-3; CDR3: CSASGGASTDTQYF; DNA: TGCAGTGCTAGCGGCGGAGCTAGCACAGATACGCAGTATTTT
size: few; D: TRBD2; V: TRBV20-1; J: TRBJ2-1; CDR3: CSAIAGAYNEQFF; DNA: TGCAGTGCTATAGCGGGAGCGTACAATGAGCAGTTCTTC
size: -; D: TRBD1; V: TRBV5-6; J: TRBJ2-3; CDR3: CASSPGTGPTDTQYF; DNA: TGTGCCAGCAGCCCCGGGACAGGGCCCACAGATACGCAGTATTTT
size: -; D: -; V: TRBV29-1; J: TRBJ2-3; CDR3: CSVRGLLLDTQYF; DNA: TGCAGCGTCCGTGGACTCTTACTGGATACGCAGTATTTT
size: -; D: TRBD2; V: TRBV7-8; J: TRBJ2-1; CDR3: CASSLGTSGGREQFF; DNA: TGTGCCAGCAGCTTAGGGACTAGCGGAGGTAGAGAGCAGTTCTTC
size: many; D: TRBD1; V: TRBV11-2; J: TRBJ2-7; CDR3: CASSLDRDRGLYEQYF; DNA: TGTGCCAGCAGCTTAGATCGTGACAGGGGGCTATACGAGCAGTACTTC
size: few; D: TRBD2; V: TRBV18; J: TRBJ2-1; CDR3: CASSQTSGTALSEQFF; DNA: TGTGCCAGCTCACAGACTAGCGGGACAGCCTTAAGTGAGCAGTTCTTC
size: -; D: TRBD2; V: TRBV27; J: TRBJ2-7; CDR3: CASSPRLAGSYEQYF; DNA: TGTGCCAGCAGTCCCAGACTAGCGGGAAGCTACGAGCAGTACTTC
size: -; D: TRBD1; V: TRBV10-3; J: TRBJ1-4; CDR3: CAIKGQGAGEKLFF; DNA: TGTGCCATCAAAGGACAGGGGGCAGGTGAAAAACTGTTTTTT
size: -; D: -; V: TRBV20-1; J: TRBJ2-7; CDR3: CSARDRTGPYEQYF; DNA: TGCAGTGCTAGAGATCGTACAGGTCCCTACGAGCAGTACTTC
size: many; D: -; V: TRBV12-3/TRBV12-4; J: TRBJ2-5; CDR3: CASKGALETQYF; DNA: TGTGCCAGCAAGGGCGCCCTAGAGACCCAGTACTTC
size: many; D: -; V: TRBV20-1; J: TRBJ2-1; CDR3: CSASGDSSYNEQFF; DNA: TGCAGTGCTAGCGGGGATAGCTCCTACAATGAGCAGTTCTTC
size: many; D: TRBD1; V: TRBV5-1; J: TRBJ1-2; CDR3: CASSLDGQGDGYTF; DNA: TGCGCCAGCAGCTTGGATGGACAGGGAGATGGCTACACCTTC